A single sample gave rise to the 13 T cell receptor beta chains below, sequenced in a study of cytomegalovirus exposure and HLA in healthy donors. Vbeta (60) and Jbeta (13) primers were used in the PCR. Only in-frame clones appear in the TCRdb table, and some are missing; sequencing was by immunoSEQ multiplex PCR. The table has approximately 120,000 clones, roughly four fifths seen once. Material for sequencing was PBMCs. The receptors shown here come from a man in his fifties or sixties in good health and CMV-seronegative.

The gene calls are TRBV4-1 and TRBJ2-2; 7 bases map to TRBD1. V was clipped by 2 bases and J by 6 bases; unmatched bases: 18. CDR1 is MGHRA, CDR2 YSYEKL, per germline. The CDR3 is 19 amino acids. In nucleotides, the CDR3 is TGCGCCAGCAGCCAATGGACTCCGTCACAGGGGTCGTTGGCCGGGGAGCTGTTTTTT. It translates to CASSQWTPSQGSLAGELFF.

The chain recombines TRBV6-1 with TRBJ2-5; 9 nucleotides match TRBD2. The germline CDR1 and CDR2 sequences are MNHNS and SASEGT. The junction had 5 bases not matched to a gene; V was cut back by 1 base and J by 2 bases. This CDR3 is 16 amino acids long. The CDR3 is CASSEVSGGLQETQYF. CDR3 sequence (DNA): TGTGCCAGCAGTGAAGTTAGCGGGGGACTACAAGAGACCCAGTACTTC.

The CDR3 loop reads CATLEVGATNEKLFF. DNA of the CDR3: TGTGCCACCCTGGAGGTAGGAGCAACTAATGAAAAACTGTTTTTT. This chain uses TRBV28 with TRBJ1-4; no clear D. The CDR3 has 15 amino acids. Trimming removed 10 bases at V and 0 bases at J, with 15 bases between. The germline gives CDR1 MDHEN, CDR2 SYDVKM.

This clone was observed a few times. The rearrangement joins TRBV5-5 to TRBJ1-5; TRBD1 might be the D (5 bases). Germline loops: CDR1 SGHKS, CDR2 YYEKEE (reference sequence). V lost 2 bases, J lost 7 bases, and 13 bases lay in between. There are 14 residues in the CDR3. The CDR3 reads CASSFPREEQPQHF. The CDR3 DNA is TGTGCCAGCAGCTTTCCCAGGGAGGAGCAGCCCCAGCATTTT.

J is TRBJ2-2 and V is TRBV7-2; 7 nucleotides line up with TRBD1. Germline assignment: CDR1 SGHTA and CDR2 FQGNSA. The CDR3 loop spans 16 amino acids. V lost 4 bases, J lost 4 bases, and 9 bases stayed unmatched. For the CDR3, the DNA is TGTGCCAGCAGCTCCCCCCGGGACAGACCCACCGGGGAGCTGTTTTTT. Its protein is CASSSPRDRPTGELFF.

The rearrangement joins TRBV5-1 to TRBJ2-1; 9 bases agree with TRBD1. Per germline, CDR1 SGHRS and CDR2 YFSETQ. The CDR3 has 17 residues. V lost 4 bases to trimming and J lost 1 base; unmatched junction nucleotides: 9. CDR3 DNA: TGCGCCAGCAGCAGCACAGGGGGCGTAAGTTCCTACAATGAGCAGTTCTTC. Its translation: CASSSTGGVSSYNEQFF. The full variable domain, with the rest looked up from reference TRBV5-1 and TRBJ2-1, is KAGVTQTPRYLIKTRGQQVTLSCSPISGHRSVSWYQQTPGQGLQFLFEYFSETQRNKGNFPGRFSGRQFSNSRSEMNVSTLELGDSALYLCASSSTGGVSSYNEQFFGPGTRLTVL.

The chain uses TRBV18 and TRBJ1-2, with D perhaps TRBD1 (6 bases). Germline-derived CDR1 and CDR2 are KGHSH and LQKENI. Trimming cost V 3 bases and J 3 bases, with 11 bases left between them. The CDR3 loop spans 14 amino acids. The DNA of the CDR3 is TGTGCCAGCTCACCCCCGGGGGGCTACTATGGCTACACCTTC. It yields the protein CASSPPGGYYGYTF.

This chain uses TRBV29-1 with TRBJ1-5; D is possibly TRBD1 (5 bases). Germline V lookup: CDR1 SQVTM, CDR2 ANQGSEA. The ends were cut back, 4 bases at V and 4 bases at J, with 11 bases in the middle. The CDR3 is 13 residues long. As DNA, the CDR3 is TGCAGCGTTGTCGTCTCAGGGAATCAGCCCCAGCATTTT. As protein: CSVVVSGNQPQHF. Together with reference TRBV29-1 and TRBJ1-5, the CDR3 gives the full variable domain: SAVISQKPSRDICQRGTSLTIQCQVDSQVTMMFWYRQQPGQSLTLIATANQGSEATYESGFVIDKFPISRPNLTFSTLTVSNMSPEDSSIYLCSVVVSGNQPQHFGDGTRLSIL.

The chain uses TRBV11-3 and TRBJ2-3; D not certain. The CDR3 contains 13 residues. V lost 2 bases and J lost 2, with 5 bases in between. Germline V gene sequence: CDR1 SGHNT, CDR2 YENEEA. CDR3 in amino acids: CASSLLYTDTQYF. Here the CDR3 DNA reads TGTGCCAGCAGCTTACTTTACACAGATACGCAGTATTTT.

V and J are TRBV9 and TRBJ1-2; D ambiguous. Germline V gene lookup returns CDR1 SGDLS and CDR2 YYNGEE. The length of the CDR3 is 12 residues. V lost 3 bases, J lost 7 bases, and 10 bases lay in between. In DNA form, the CDR3 reads TGTGCCAGCAGCGCTTACAGATCTGGCTACACCTTC. Residues: CASSAYRSGYTF.

V gene TRBV5-8 combines with J gene TRBJ1-1, with a possible D match to TRBD1 (6 bases). V was clipped by 4 bases and J by 1 base, with 11 bases between them. This CDR3 has 14 amino acids. Germline CDR1 and CDR2: SGHTS and YDEGEE. The chain's CDR3 is CASSALTGNTEAFF. The CDR3 nucleotides are TGTGCCAGCAGCGCCTTGACAGGGAACACTGAAGCTTTCTTT.

The V gene is TRBV28, the J gene TRBJ2-2; maybe TRBD2 (6 bases). The germline V gene encodes CDR1 MDHEN and CDR2 SYDVKM. With 6 bases removed from V and 2 bases from J, the gap between germline ends came to 13 bases. The CDR3 covers 15 residues. This CDR3 reads CASSPRGTNTGELFF. The CDR3 DNA follows: TGTGCCAGCAGCCCCCGGGGGACTAACACCGGGGAGCTGTTTTTT.

The chain has TRBV5-3 and TRBJ2-5, with 9 bases aligning to TRBD1. The end of the DNA is better explained by TRBJ2-7, so the J call may be wrong. TRBV5-3 is classed as an ORF, of uncertain function. The CDR3 length is 15 residues. CDR3 DNA: TGTGCCAGAAGCCCGGGACAGGGAGGGACCTACGAGCAGTACTTC. This encodes CARSPGQGGTYEQYF.